This T cell receptor beta chain was retrieved from a study of cytomegalovirus exposure and HLA in healthy donors. Study-wide background: About 180 million T cells yielded roughly 120 million unique TCR beta sequences in earlier analysis.

Findings of the study overall: Reportedly, TCR beta sequences accurately predicted HLA-A and HLA-B alleles in most subjects. The study put roughly 160 TCR beta chains on its list as cytomegalovirus-associated. About 87% or about 30% of the time was how often most TCR beta V segments were productive, according to an earlier analysis.

The PCR ran on 60 Vbeta and 13 Jbeta primers. TCRdb keeps only in-frame clones here, not all; method: immunoSEQ multiplex PCR. There are over 85,000 clones in the sample; less than 8% occur only once, and about 2.5% lies in the top ten. Remarks on this clone: No antigen is known for it.

The V gene's germline CDR1 is MNHNS and CDR2 SASEGT. Trimming left V 4 bases short and J 0 bases short, with 13 bases between. The CDR3 length is 16 residues. The genes are TRBV6-1 and TRBJ1-5, with D maybe TRBD1 (6 bases). The material sequenced was PBMCs. The origin of this receptor is a man aged 45 to 65 in good health and CMV-seronegative. As DNA, the CDR3 is TGTGCCAGCAGTGTACTCTCAGGGGATAGCAATCAGCCCCAGCATTTT. This encodes CASSVLSGDSNQPQHF.